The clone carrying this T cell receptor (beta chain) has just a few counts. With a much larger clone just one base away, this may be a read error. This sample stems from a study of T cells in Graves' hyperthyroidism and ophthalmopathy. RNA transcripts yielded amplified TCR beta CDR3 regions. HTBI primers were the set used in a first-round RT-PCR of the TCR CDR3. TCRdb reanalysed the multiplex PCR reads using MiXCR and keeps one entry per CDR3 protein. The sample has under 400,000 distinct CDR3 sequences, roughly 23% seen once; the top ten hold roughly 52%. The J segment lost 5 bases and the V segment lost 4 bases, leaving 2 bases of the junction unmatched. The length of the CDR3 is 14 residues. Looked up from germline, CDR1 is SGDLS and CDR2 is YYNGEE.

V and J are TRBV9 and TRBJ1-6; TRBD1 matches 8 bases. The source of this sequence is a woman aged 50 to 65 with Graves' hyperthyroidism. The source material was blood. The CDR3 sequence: CASSMGQDNSPLHF. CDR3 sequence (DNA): TGTGCCAGCAGCATGGGACAGGATAATTCACCCCTCCACTTT.